The 16 T cell receptor beta chains given below trace back to one sample, sequenced in a study of blood T cell repertoires in COVID-19. The method was immunoSEQ multiplex PCR; TCRdb's version includes in-frame clones alone and lacks a portion of them. The sample lists 130,000 to 150,000 clones; about nine tenths were seen once. Sequenced input: PBMCs or T cells enriched from blood (not recorded which). Receptor source: a woman between 40 and 50 years old who had been exposed to COVID-19.

The V gene is TRBV5-1, the J gene TRBJ2-5; TRBD2 matches at 8 bases. Germline V gene data show CDR1 as SGHRS and CDR2 as YFSETQ. Trimming removed 2 bases from V and 3 bases from J; junction bases left unmatched: 0. The CDR3 consists of 13 residues. The CDR3 coding sequence is TGCGCCAGCAGCTTTAGCGGGGAAGAGACCCAGTACTTC. Protein sequence: CASSFSGEETQYF.

The V call is TRBV29-1, the J call TRBJ2-7; tentatively, D is TRBD1 (8 bases). The CDR3 runs to 13 residues. Trimming took 7 bases from V and 3 from J, leaving 16 bases between them. The germline V gene has CDR1 SQVTM and CDR2 ANQGSEA. The CDR3 reads CSADRGGGYEQYF. The CDR3 DNA reads TGCAGCGCCGACAGGGGAGGGGGCTACGAGCAGTACTTC.

The genes are TRBV10-3 and TRBJ2-3; D is unclear. Germline V gene lookup returns CDR1 ENHRY and CDR2 SYGVKD. Trimming left V 6 bases short and J 1 base short, with 14 bases between. This CDR3 has 15 amino acids. CDR3 DNA: TGTGCCATCAGACCCGACCCAAGCGGCACAGATACGCAGTATTTT. It translates to CAIRPDPSGTDTQYF.

CDR3: CAISESWTSASYEQYF. The CDR3 region has the DNA TGTGCCATCAGTGAGTCTTGGACTAGCGCCTCCTACGAGCAGTACTTC. J is TRBJ2-7 and V is TRBV10-3; 9 nucleotides align to TRBD2. There are 16 residues in the CDR3. In germline, CDR1 is ENHRY, CDR2 SYGVKD. J gave up 0 bases and V 0 bases, and 3 bases lay outside the gene matches.

This chain connects TRBV10-1 to TRBJ2-6; 7 bases match TRBD1. CDR3 length: 15 amino acids. J gave up 3 bases and V 6 bases, and 5 bases lay outside the gene matches. Germline CDR1 WNHNN, CDR2 SYGVQD (reference sequence). The CDR3 reads CASSPDRDGANVLTF. CDR3 DNA sequence: TGCGCCAGCAGCCCCGACAGGGATGGGGCCAACGTCCTGACTTTC.

V and J are TRBV2 and TRBJ2-1; 7 bases are shared with TRBD1. Unmatched junction bases numbered 6, after V lost 5 bases and J lost 2 bases. The CDR3 is 15 residues long. Germline V gene sequence: CDR1 SNHLY, CDR2 FYNNEI. CDR3: CASSTDRATYNEQFF. The CDR3 DNA is TGTGCCAGCAGTACCGACAGGGCTACCTACAATGAGCAGTTCTTC.

In this sample, this clone turned up a few times. The chain couples TRBV9 to TRBJ2-2, with 7 nucleotides matching TRBD2. CDR3 length equals 13 residues. Germline trimming cut 6 bases from V and 8 bases from J; bases unmatched to any gene: 7. CDR1 and CDR2 (germline): SGDLS, YYNGEE. CDR3 nucleotide sequence: TGTGCCAGCACCCGTAGGGAGGGAGGGGAGCTGTTTTTT. Protein product: CASTRREGGELFF.

The chain couples TRBV28 to TRBJ2-1, with TRBD2 matching 8 bases. Losses at the gene ends were 4 bases for V and 6 bases for J; bases not matched to a gene: 5. Germline CDR1 MDHEN, CDR2 SYDVKM. CDR3 length equals 14 residues. CDR3: CASSSSGRLNEQFF. CDR3 DNA: TGTGCCAGCAGTTCCAGCGGGAGACTCAATGAGCAGTTCTTC.

The J gene is TRBJ2-1, the V gene TRBV5-6; D not resolved. Germline V gene sequence: CDR1 SGHDT, CDR2 YYEEEE. The CDR3 covers 17 residues. The V gene lost 0 bases and the J gene lost 3 bases, with 16 bases spanning the gap. The CDR3 region is CASSLDLMYRNYNEQFF. CDR3 sequence (DNA): TGTGCCAGCAGCTTGGATCTTATGTACAGAAACTACAATGAGCAGTTCTTC.

This clone was seen only once. The chain carries TRBV3-1 (or the pseudogene TRBV3-2) and TRBJ1-4, with TRBD1 as a possible D gene (6 bases). The CDR3 has 14 residues. Trimming pared 5 bases from V and 5 bases from J, leaving 12 bases between. Germline V gene sequence: CDR1 LGHDT, CDR2 YNNKEL (reference sequence). CDR3 sequence: CASSYGDRNEKLFF. The CDR3 nucleotides are TGTGCCAGCAGCTACGGAGACAGGAATGAAAAACTGTTTTTT.

The chain couples TRBV18 to TRBJ1-2; D is unresolved. CDR1 and CDR2 (germline): KGHSH, LQKENI. The CDR3 has 15 residues. V shed 2 bases and J shed 4 bases, with 14 bases lying between them. CDR3: CASSPGRAASYGYTF. The CDR3 bases are TGTGCCAGCTCACCAGGGCGGGCCGCCTCCTATGGCTACACCTTC. Full variable domain (missing parts from reference TRBV18 and TRBJ1-2): NAGVMQNPRHLVRRRGQEARLRCSPMKGHSHVYWYRQLPEEGLKFMVYLQKENIIDESGMPKERFSAEFPKEGPSILRIQQVVRGDSAAYFCASSPGRAASYGYTFGSGTRLTVV.

The chain is built from TRBV11-2 and TRBJ1-2; D unresolved. The CDR3 has 15 residues. Germline V lookup: CDR1 SGHAT, CDR2 FQNNGV. V dropped 0 bases and J dropped 5 bases, with 13 bases sitting between them. The CDR3 loop is CASSLDPQSSYGYTF. The DNA for the CDR3 is TGTGCCAGCAGCTTAGATCCCCAGTCTTCTTATGGCTACACCTTC.

The chain combines TRBV12-3 or TRBV12-4 with TRBJ1-1; D uncertain. V was clipped by 6 bases and J by 3 bases, with 11 bases between them. This CDR3 contains 13 residues. The CDR3 loop is CASSLREDTEAFF. CDR3 bases: TGTGCCAGCAGCCTGCGGGAGGACACTGAAGCTTTCTTT.

The chain links TRBV5-5 to TRBJ1-2; a weak D match, TRBD1 (5 bases). V was shortened by 0 bases and J by 4 bases, with 10 bases between the two germline ends. Germline V gene sequence: CDR1 SGHKS, CDR2 YYEKEE (reference sequence). The CDR3 has 14 amino acids. CDR3 sequence: CASSLERQFYGYTF. The CDR3 DNA reads as TGTGCCAGCAGCTTGGAAAGACAGTTCTATGGCTACACCTTC.

The chain employs TRBV6-5 and TRBJ1-4, with 9 bases fitting TRBD1. Germline V gene sequence: CDR1 MNHEY, CDR2 SVGAGI. The CDR3 has 14 residues. Trimming took 4 bases from V and 8 from J; bases not matched to a gene: 5. CDR3 DNA sequence: TGTGCCAGCAGTTCGGGACAGGGTGGGGAAAAACTGTTTTTT. It translates to CASSSGQGGEKLFF.

This chain uses TRBV6-1 with TRBJ1-6, with D maybe TRBD1 (5 bases). Germline CDR1 and CDR2: MNHNS and SASEGT. The CDR3 loop spans 18 amino acids. The V end lost 2 bases, the J end lost 6 bases, and 20 bases lay between the germline ends. The CDR3 DNA reads TGTGCCAGCAGTGAAATACCAATCGACCCGGGGGTTAATTCACCCCTCCACTTT. Amino acids: CASSEIPIDPGVNSPLHF.